Listed below are T cell receptor beta chains from one sample, sequenced in a study of molecular identifiers for immune sequencing clone quantification. Each CDR3 protein gets one entry after TCRdb re-called the PCR reads with MiXCR. The data hold approximately 320,000 distinct CDR3 sequences, with about a quarter observed a single time. The sample taken for sequencing was naive CD8+ T cells from blood, with Jurkat cell RNA spiked in. These receptors all stem from a human donor in good health. Some libraries in this study had Jurkat cell RNA spiked in. Both conserved end residues are part of each CDR3. A D gene is named only where the DNA matches it firmly. Not every row has a clone size; where given, it reads once, few, many or a size class.

j_call: TRBJ2-3; v_call: TRBV12-3/TRBV12-4; clone_size: few; d_call: TRBD1; cdr3_nt: TGTGCCAGCAGTCTGACAGGGACCGTATCAGATACGCAGTATTTT; cdr3_aa: CASSLTGTVSDTQYF
j_call: TRBJ2-5; v_call: TRBV9; clone_size: -; d_call: TRBD2; cdr3_nt: TGTGCCAGCAGCGATCGGACTAGCGGACAAGAGATCCAGTACTTC; cdr3_aa: CASSDRTSGQEIQYF
j_call: TRBJ1-5; v_call: TRBV5-1; clone_size: -; d_call: -; cdr3_nt: TGCGCCAGCAGCTTGGGGGGGGGACCCAATCAGCCCCAGCATTTT; cdr3_aa: CASSLGGGPNQPQHF
j_call: TRBJ2-7; v_call: TRBV14; clone_size: few; d_call: -; cdr3_nt: TGTGCCAGCAGCCAAGGAGGACATTACCCCTACGAGCAGTACTTC; cdr3_aa: CASSQGGHYPYEQYF
j_call: TRBJ1-4; v_call: TRBV12-3/TRBV12-4; clone_size: few; d_call: -; cdr3_nt: TGTGCCAGCAGTTTAAACCAGGGGGAAAAACTGTTTTTT; cdr3_aa: CASSLNQGEKLFF
j_call: TRBJ1-1; v_call: TRBV5-6; clone_size: many; d_call: -; cdr3_nt: TGTGCCAGCAGCTTGGCCAAAATGAACACTGAAGCTTTCTTT; cdr3_aa: CASSLAKMNTEAFF
j_call: TRBJ1-4; v_call: TRBV11-2; clone_size: -; d_call: TRBD1; cdr3_nt: TGTGCCAGCACCAGGGCTGGACAGGGGCTTACTAATGAAAAACTGTTTTTT; cdr3_aa: CASTRAGQGLTNEKLFF
j_call: TRBJ2-7; v_call: TRBV4-2; clone_size: many; d_call: TRBD2; cdr3_nt: TGTGCCAGCAGCCAAACCCGGGACTACTCCTACGAGCAGTACTTC; cdr3_aa: CASSQTRDYSYEQYF
j_call: TRBJ1-6; v_call: TRBV2; clone_size: many; d_call: -; cdr3_nt: TGTGCCAGCTTTGGCCAGGGTGGTTCACCCCTCCACTTT; cdr3_aa: CASFGQGGSPLHF
j_call: TRBJ2-7; v_call: TRBV29-1; clone_size: many; d_call: -; cdr3_nt: TGCAGCGTCCTAGGGAGAGGGCAGTTCTCCTACGAGCAGTACTTC; cdr3_aa: CSVLGRGQFSYEQYF
j_call: TRBJ1-3; v_call: TRBV25-1; clone_size: -; d_call: -; cdr3_nt: TGTGCCAGCTCGGGGTACCGGGACACACGCTTAAACACCATATATTTT; cdr3_aa: CASSGYRDTRLNTIYF
j_call: TRBJ1-5; v_call: TRBV9; clone_size: -; d_call: -; cdr3_nt: TGTGCCAGCAGCGTAGGGGGGTCCGAAAATCAGCCCCAGCATTTT; cdr3_aa: CASSVGGSENQPQHF
j_call: TRBJ1-2; v_call: TRBV2; clone_size: -; d_call: -; cdr3_nt: TGTGCCAGCAGCGGTAGCAGGGAGTTGAACTATGGCTACGCCTTC; cdr3_aa: CASSGSRELNYGYAF
j_call: TRBJ1-1; v_call: TRBV13; clone_size: -; d_call: TRBD1; cdr3_nt: TGTGCCAGCAGCTTGGACAGGGGATGGTACACTGAAGCTTTCTTT; cdr3_aa: CASSLDRGWYTEAFF
j_call: TRBJ1-5; v_call: TRBV7-2; clone_size: -; d_call: -; cdr3_nt: TGTGCCAGCAGCTTATGGGACGGCGGGCCGCCCCAGCATTTT; cdr3_aa: CASSLWDGGPPQHF
j_call: TRBJ1-2; v_call: TRBV11-2; clone_size: few; d_call: -; cdr3_nt: TGTGCCAGCAGCTGGGACGGGGCTAACTATGGCTACACCTTC; cdr3_aa: CASSWDGANYGYTF
j_call: TRBJ2-7; v_call: TRBV20-1; clone_size: -; d_call: TRBD2; cdr3_nt: TGCAGTGCTAGTGGACTAGTCCGGTCCTACGAGCAGTACTTC; cdr3_aa: CSASGLVRSYEQYF
j_call: TRBJ2-6; v_call: TRBV29-1; clone_size: many; d_call: -; cdr3_nt: TGCAGCGTTACGACGGCCGGCTCTGGGGCCAACGTCCTGACTTTC; cdr3_aa: CSVTTAGSGANVLTF
j_call: TRBJ2-7; v_call: TRBV4-3; clone_size: few; d_call: TRBD1; cdr3_nt: TGCGCCAGCAGCCAAGATGGGGGACAGGGGTCCTACGAGCAGTACTTC; cdr3_aa: CASSQDGGQGSYEQYF
j_call: TRBJ2-7; v_call: TRBV11-2; clone_size: few; d_call: TRBD1; cdr3_nt: TGTGCCAGCAGCTTCGCCGCGACAGGGCGCTACGAGCAGTACTTC; cdr3_aa: CASSFAATGRYEQYF